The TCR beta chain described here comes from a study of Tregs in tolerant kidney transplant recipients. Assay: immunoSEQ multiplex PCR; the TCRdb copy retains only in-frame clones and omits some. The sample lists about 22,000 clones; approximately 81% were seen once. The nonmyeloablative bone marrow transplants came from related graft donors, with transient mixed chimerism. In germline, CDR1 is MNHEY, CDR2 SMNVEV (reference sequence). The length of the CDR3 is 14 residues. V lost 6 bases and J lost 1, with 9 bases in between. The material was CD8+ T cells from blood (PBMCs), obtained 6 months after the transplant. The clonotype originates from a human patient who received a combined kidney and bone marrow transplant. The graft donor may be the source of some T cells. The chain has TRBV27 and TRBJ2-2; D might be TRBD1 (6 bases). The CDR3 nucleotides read TGTGCCAGCAGCCCGGGACAGAACACCGGGGAGCTGTTTTTT. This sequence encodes CASSPGQNTGELFF.